Each of the 21 T cell receptor beta chains below was sequenced from the same sample in a study of monozygotic twins with inflammatory bowel disease. TCRdb re-called the 5' RACE reads, yielding one record per CDR3 amino acid sequence without DNA. Its clone listing holds around 400,000 distinct CDR3 sequences. Material for sequencing was blood. These receptors came from a human donor with ulcerative colitis or Crohn's disease, or a healthy co-twin of an affected twin (not recorded which).

This chain connects TRBV7-2 to TRBJ2-3; TCRdb designates TRBD2, a call that cannot be tested without DNA. The V gene's germline CDR1 is SGHTA and CDR2 FQGNSA. The length of the CDR3 is 15 residues. The CDR3: CASSSRTTTTDTQYF.

The chain recombines TRBV5-1 with TRBJ2-7. The germline gives CDR1 SGHRS, CDR2 YFSETQ. The CDR3 runs 12 residues. The CDR3 reads CASSLTNHEQYF. The full variable domain, with the rest looked up from reference TRBV5-1 and TRBJ2-7, is KAGVTQTPRYLIKTRGQQVTLSCSPISGHRSVSWYQQTPGQGLQFLFEYFSETQRNKGNFPGRFSGRQFSNSRSEMNVSTLELGDSALYLCASSLTNHEQYFGPGTRLTVT.

The gene calls are TRBV11-1 and TRBJ1-1; the D gene TCRdb calls, TRBD1, cannot be checked with no DNA. The V gene's germline CDR1 is SGHAT and CDR2 FQDESV (reference sequence). The CDR3 extends over 16 amino acids. CDR3 sequence reads: CASSSPSRVSHTEAFF.

The genes are TRBV10-3 and TRBJ1-3. The CDR3 loop spans 15 amino acids. Germline CDR1 reads ENHRY; CDR2 reads SYGVKD. This CDR3 is CAISEGVSSGNTIYF.

This chain connects TRBV20-1 to TRBJ1-2; TCRdb indicates TRBD1, and absent DNA this call remains unverified. CDR3 length: 15 residues. Germline loops: CDR1 DFQATT, CDR2 SNEGSKA (reference sequence). CDR3 amino acids: CSATKLTTGFEGYTF.

The chain has TRBV6-2 or TRBV6-3 and TRBJ2-3; checking the TCRdb D call of TRBD1 is not possible without DNA. The CDR3 runs to 16 residues. Germline V CDR1 and CDR2: MNHEY, SVGEGT. The CDR3 sequence: CASSYSPGAGADTQYF.

The chain uses TRBV18 and TRBJ2-3. Germline assignment: CDR1 KGHSH and CDR2 LQKENI. The CDR3 totals 14 residues. The CDR3 loop is CASSPWQSTDTQYF.

The rearrangement joins TRBV7-2 to TRBJ2-3; TCRdb calls TRBD1, which cannot be checked without DNA. Germline CDR1 reads SGHTA; CDR2 reads FQGNSA. The CDR3 has 14 residues. CDR3 in amino acids: CASSHGQGGDTQYF.

CDR3: CASSLHFGGAGGSGANVLTF. V and J are TRBV28 and TRBJ2-6; TCRdb reports TRBD1, a call that lacks DNA to check it against. The CDR3 is 20 amino acids. Germline V CDR1 and CDR2: MDHEN, SYDVKM. The variable domain in full, completed from reference TRBV28 and TRBJ2-6, reads DVKVTQSSRYLVKRTGEKVFLECVQDMDHENMFWYRQDPGLGLRLIYFSYDVKMKEKGDIPEGYSVSREKKERFSLILESASTNQTSMYLCASSLHFGGAGGSGANVLTFGAGSRLTVL.

This chain joins TRBV5-1 and TRBJ2-6; TCRdb's D gene call, TRBD2, goes unchecked for lack of DNA. Germline loops: CDR1 SGHRS, CDR2 YFSETQ. This CDR3 has 17 amino acids. The CDR3 loop is CASSTGLAGSGANVLTF. Combining the CDR3 with reference TRBV5-1 and TRBJ2-6 gives the whole variable domain KAGVTQTPRYLIKTRGQQVTLSCSPISGHRSVSWYQQTPGQGLQFLFEYFSETQRNKGNFPGRFSGRQFSNSRSEMNVSTLELGDSALYLCASSTGLAGSGANVLTFGAGSRLTVL.

V and J are TRBV19 and TRBJ1-5. The CDR3 runs to 15 residues. CDR1 LNHDA and CDR2 SQIVND come from the germline V gene (reference sequence). The CDR3 reads CASKSRANSNQPQHF.

V usage is TRBV20-1 and J usage is TRBJ2-5; TCRdb's assignment of TRBD1 cannot be checked, as there is no DNA. Germline V gives CDR1 DFQATT, CDR2 SNEGSKA (reference sequence). The CDR3 length is 15 residues. This chain's CDR3 is CSATRGQGPSETRYF.

The chain is built from TRBV27 and TRBJ1-5. Per the germline V gene, CDR1 is MNHEY and CDR2 is SMNVEV (reference sequence). The CDR3 is 15 amino acids. The CDR3 protein is CASSLGRDVSQPQHF.

The chain links TRBV4-1 to TRBJ2-1; absent DNA, TCRdb's TRBD1 call cannot be checked. The CDR3 is 17 residues long. CDR1 is MGHRA and CDR2 is YSYEKL in the germline V gene. The CDR3 spells CASSQDPPGAGRDEQFF.

The J gene is TRBJ2-2, the V gene TRBV7-9. This CDR3 has 12 residues. The germline V gene has CDR1 SEHNR and CDR2 FQNEAQ (reference sequence). Here the CDR3 reads CASSSSGGELFF.

This rearrangement joins TRBV10-3 to TRBJ2-3; TCRdb lists TRBD1, though no DNA is available to test this call. CDR1 is ENHRY, CDR2 SYGVKD, per germline. The CDR3 loop spans 15 amino acids. The CDR3 spells CAISNRDRGTDTQYF.

The chain employs TRBV21-1 and TRBJ1-2; as DNA is missing, the TRBD1 call by TCRdb cannot be tested. TRBV21-1 counts as a pseudogene. The CDR3 is 17 amino acids. The CDR3 here is CASSRETGTVYNYGYTF.

The chain combines TRBV5-1 with TRBJ2-7. The germline CDR1 and CDR2 sequences are SGHRS and YFSETQ. The CDR3 totals 14 residues. CDR3: CASSLAGGTYEQYF. The full variable domain, rest sourced from reference TRBV5-1 and TRBJ2-7, is KAGVTQTPRYLIKTRGQQVTLSCSPISGHRSVSWYQQTPGQGLQFLFEYFSETQRNKGNFPGRFSGRQFSNSRSEMNVSTLELGDSALYLCASSLAGGTYEQYFGPGTRLTVT.

The chain carries TRBV3-1 and TRBJ2-7; TCRdb's D call, TRBD2, is unchecked because there is no DNA. The CDR3 has 14 residues. Germline assignment: CDR1 LGHDT and CDR2 YNNKEL (reference sequence). The CDR3 sequence: CASSQGSGSYEQYF.

The chain uses TRBV5-5 and TRBJ2-7; the D gene TCRdb calls, TRBD2, cannot be checked with no DNA. Germline V gene data show CDR1 as SGHKS and CDR2 as YYEKEE (reference sequence). The CDR3 runs 17 residues. The CDR3: CASSLRGEGLNAYEQYF.

The J gene is TRBJ2-1, the V gene TRBV19; TCRdb's D call, TRBD1, is unchecked because there is no DNA. The germline V gene encodes CDR1 LNHDA and CDR2 SQIVND (reference sequence). The CDR3 is 13 residues long. CDR3: CASKQGGENEQFF.